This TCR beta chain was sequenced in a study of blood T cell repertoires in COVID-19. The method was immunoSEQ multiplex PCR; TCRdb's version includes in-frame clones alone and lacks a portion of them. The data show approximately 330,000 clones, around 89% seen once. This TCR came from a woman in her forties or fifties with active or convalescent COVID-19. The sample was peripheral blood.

The CDR3 is CASSLRQGGTYEQYF. The CDR3 nucleotides are TGTGCCAGCAGTTTACGACAGGGGGGGACCTACGAGCAGTACTTC. This chain uses TRBV27 with TRBJ2-7; 9 nucleotides line up with TRBD1. The CDR3 runs to 15 residues. The germline V gene has CDR1 MNHEY and CDR2 SMNVEV (reference sequence). V lost 2 bases, J lost 2 bases, and 4 bases stayed unmatched.